One sample yielded the 26 T cell receptor beta chains listed below, sequenced in a study of T cells in Graves' hyperthyroidism and ophthalmopathy. Researchers amplified the TCR beta CDR3 regions from RNA transcripts. First-round RT-PCR of the TCR CDR3 relied on the HTBI primer set. TCRdb used MiXCR to reprocess the multiplex PCR reads, holding one entry per CDR3 protein. Of about 520,000 distinct CDR3 sequences listed, around 24% were seen once; the top ten hold around 10%. The sequenced material came from blood. These receptors came from a woman under 40 with Graves' ophthalmopathy.

This clonotype was counted many times. The CDR3 region has the DNA TGCGCCAGCAGCTTGCAACAGAACACTGAAGCTTTCTTT. It encodes CASSLQQNTEAFF. The chain recombines TRBV5-1 with TRBJ1-1; D gene uncertain. V was trimmed by 1 base and J by 1 base, leaving 5 bases between them. There are 13 residues in the CDR3. CDR1 SGHRS and CDR2 YFSETQ come from the germline V gene.

The V gene is TRBV15, the J gene TRBJ2-7, with D unclear. Germline CDR1 reads LNHNV; CDR2 reads YYDKDF (reference sequence). Deletions cut 2 bases from V and 2 bases from J, with 16 bases between. This CDR3 has 16 amino acids. The CDR3, as DNA: TGTGCCACCAGCAGATATCCCATGGTGGGGACCTACGAGCAGTACTTC. Encoded protein: CATSRYPMVGTYEQYF.

The chain is built from TRBV27 and TRBJ2-7; no clear D. Germline assignment: CDR1 MNHEY and CDR2 SMNVEV (reference sequence). Trimming took off 2 bases at V and 3 bases at J, with 14 bases between the two ends. The CDR3 is 15 residues long. CDR3 protein: CASSLVLERGYEQYF. CDR3 in DNA: TGTGCCAGCAGTTTAGTTCTAGAGCGTGGCTACGAGCAGTACTTC.

In this sample, this clonotype turned up once. This chain links TRBV2 with TRBJ1-6; D is perhaps TRBD1 (5 bases). Germline V gene lookup returns CDR1 SNHLY and CDR2 FYNNEI. Trimming stripped 7 bases from V and 7 bases from J, with 17 bases between. The CDR3 length is 15 residues. The CDR3 DNA reads as TGTGCCAGCACCGGGGGGAGGGTGGGCAATTCACCCCTCCACTTT. Encoded protein: CASTGGRVGNSPLHF.

This clonotype was recorded many times. This may be a read error: a much more frequent sequence differs by one nucleotide. This chain connects TRBV27 to TRBJ1-2; D is uncertain. Trimming took 8 bases from V and 3 from J, leaving 10 bases between them. Germline-derived CDR1 and CDR2 are MNHEY and SMNVEV (reference sequence). This CDR3 contains 12 residues. This CDR3 is CASRLGDYGYTF. CDR3 coding DNA: TGTGCCAGCCGCCTCGGGGACTATGGCTACACCTTC.

This clonotype was recorded many times. The gene calls are TRBV25-1 and TRBJ2-5, with a tentative D call TRBD1 (6 bases). Germline V lookup: CDR1 MGHDK, CDR2 SYGVNS. The CDR3 runs to 14 residues. Trimming cost V 1 base and J 4 bases, with 10 bases left between them. This CDR3 is CASSESLRGETQYF. The CDR3 DNA is TGTGCCAGCAGTGAATCACTCAGGGGAGAGACCCAGTACTTC.

The chain recombines TRBV27 with TRBJ2-5; 12 positions match TRBD2. This CDR3 contains 17 residues. Trimming removed 5 bases from V and 2 bases from J; junction bases left unmatched: 9. From germline, CDR1 is MNHEY and CDR2 SMNVEV (reference sequence). CDR3 amino acids: CASSPLAGGQEQETQYF. The CDR3 DNA reads as TGTGCCAGCAGTCCACTAGCGGGGGGCCAAGAGCAAGAGACCCAGTACTTC.

J is TRBJ1-2 and V is TRBV28, with D possibly being TRBD1 (5 bases). Looked up from germline, CDR1 is MDHEN and CDR2 is SYDVKM. This CDR3 is 15 amino acids long. V lost 5 bases to trimming and J lost 3 bases, with 16 bases between them. Here the CDR3 DNA reads TGTGCCAGCAGTCCATCCGAACGGGACCACTATGGCTACACCTTC. Translation: CASSPSERDHYGYTF.

The table lists this clonotype with many counts. Mismatch with germline at one junction end may stem from a read error. V is TRBV6-5 and J is TRBJ2-5, with a weak D call TRBD1 (5 bases). Germline CDR1 reads MNHEY; CDR2 reads SVGAGI. This CDR3 comprises 15 residues. The CDR3 loop reads CASSDSRQLQETQYF. The CDR3 region has the DNA TGTGCCAGCAGTGACTCGCGACAGTTACAAGAGACCCAGTACTTC.

This clonotype was recorded many times. The rearrangement joins TRBV7-9 to TRBJ2-5, with no clear D. This CDR3 has 14 residues. V shed 1 base and J shed 5 bases, with 11 bases lying between them. Per germline, CDR1 SEHNR and CDR2 FQNEAQ (reference sequence). CDR3 protein: CASSLVGMLETQYF. In DNA, the CDR3 is TGTGCCAGCAGCTTAGTAGGGATGTTGGAGACCCAGTACTTC. Drawing the rest from reference TRBV7-9 and TRBJ2-5, the complete variable domain is DTGVSQNPRHKITKRGQNVTFRCDPISEHNRLYWYRQTLGQGPEFLTYFQNEAQLEKSRLLSDRFSAERPKGSFSTLEIQRTEQGDSAMYLCASSLVGMLETQYFGPGTRLLVL.

This clonotype was observed at least ten times. V usage is TRBV18 and J usage is TRBJ1-1, with TRBD1 matching over 8 bases. This CDR3 is built from 15 residues. Trimming cost V 6 bases and J 3 bases; bases outside gene matches: 9. CDR1 KGHSH and CDR2 LQKENI come from the germline V gene. The CDR3 nucleotides read TGTGCCAGCTCTCGGACAGGGCCCAAGGACACTGAAGCTTTCTTT. Its translation is CASSRTGPKDTEAFF.

This clonotype was detected ten times or more. A much larger clone differs from this one at a single base, so this may be a read error. The chain couples TRBV7-8 to TRBJ2-5, with 11 bases that match TRBD2. The germline V gene has CDR1 SGHVS and CDR2 FQNEAQ. This CDR3 spans 17 amino acids. CDR3 loop: CASSLGASGGTQETKYF. CDR3 coding DNA: TGTGCCAGCAGCTTAGGGGCTAGCGGGGGGACACAAGAGACCAAGTACTTC.

This clonotype appeared a few times. The gene calls are TRBV2 and TRBJ2-7, with TRBD2 as a possible D gene (6 bases). Looked up from germline, CDR1 is SNHLY and CDR2 is FYNNEI. This CDR3 has 13 amino acids. V was cut by 10 bases and J by 2 bases, with 15 bases left in between. The CDR3 here is CATTRTGAYEQYF. The CDR3 nucleotides are TGTGCCACCACTAGGACGGGAGCCTACGAGCAGTACTTC.

Notes on this clonotype: A clone one base away is much larger, so this may be a read error. The chain joins TRBV14 to TRBJ2-7; 7 bases fit TRBD2. Germline-derived CDR1 and CDR2 are SGHDN and FVKESK. The CDR3 extends over 15 amino acids. The CDR3 spells CASRDSAGSSYEQCF. The CDR3 coding sequence is TGTGCCAGCAGGGATTCAGCGGGGAGCTCCTACGAGCAGTGCTTC.

This sequence joins TRBV15 and TRBJ2-7; D is possibly TRBD1 (6 bases). The CDR3 loop spans 15 amino acids. The germline gives CDR1 LNHNV, CDR2 YYDKDF (reference sequence). Deletions cut 3 bases from V and 2 bases from J, with 14 bases between. CDR3 in amino acids: CATSSDTAGAYEQYF. The CDR3 bases are TGTGCCACCAGCAGTGATACCGCAGGGGCCTACGAGCAGTACTTC.

J is TRBJ2-1 and V is TRBV10-3; a weak D match, TRBD1 (6 bases). The CDR3 extends over 12 amino acids. V dropped 10 bases and J dropped 2 bases, with 9 bases sitting between them. Germline V gives CDR1 ENHRY, CDR2 SYGVKD. The DNA of the CDR3 is TGTGCCACAGGGGCGGCCTACAATGAGCAGTTCTTC. This encodes CATGAAYNEQFF.

Many counts were recorded for this clonotype. CDR3 nucleotide sequence: TGTGCCAACTCCAGGGTCGGGGAGACCCAGTACTTC. The encoded protein is CANSRVGETQYF. The chain has TRBV6-1 and TRBJ2-5; maybe TRBD1 (5 bases). V was trimmed by 10 bases and J by 5 bases, leaving 14 bases between them. The CDR3 has 12 residues. Per germline, CDR1 MNHNS and CDR2 SASEGT.

This clonotype occurred many times. The rearrangement links TRBV6-5 to TRBJ2-5; the D gene is possibly TRBD1 (5 bases). The CDR3 loop spans 13 amino acids. With 2 bases removed from V and 5 bases from J, the gap between germline ends came to 9 bases. Germline V gene data show CDR1 as MNHEY and CDR2 as SVGAGI. CDR3 coding DNA: TGTGCCAGCAGTTACCGCAGGGTTGAGACCCAGTACTTC. Translation gives CASSYRRVETQYF.

This clonotype was recorded at least ten times. The J gene is TRBJ1-1, the V gene TRBV4-3; a weak D match, TRBD1 (5 bases). V was cut by 1 base and J by 7 bases, with 13 bases left in between. Germline V gene sequence: CDR1 LGHNA, CDR2 YSLEER. The CDR3 contains 14 residues. CDR3 coding DNA: TGCGCCAGCAGCCAAGTGGCGGGGGATGGTGAAGCTTTCTTT. As protein: CASSQVAGDGEAFF.

The CDR3 reads CASSFYGNQPQHF. The CDR3 coding sequence is TGTGCCAGCAGCTTCTACGGTAATCAGCCCCAGCATTTT. The chain recombines TRBV7-9 with TRBJ1-5; no clear D. This CDR3 spans 13 amino acids. The germline V and J ends were trimmed by 3 bases and 4 bases, with 7 bases remaining between them. The germline V gene encodes CDR1 SEHNR and CDR2 FQNEAQ (reference sequence).

Many counts were recorded for this clonotype. The chain recombines TRBV6-5 with TRBJ2-4; 8 bases are a match to TRBD1. V trimming: 6 bases; J trimming: 4 bases; junction bases outside the gene matches: 5. Germline CDR1 is MNHEY and CDR2 is SVGAGI. This CDR3 spans 14 amino acids. The CDR3 DNA sequence: TGTGCCAGCAGATTAACAGGGGGAAAAAACATTCAGTACTTC. The encoded protein is CASRLTGGKNIQYF.

This clonotype was seen repeatedly, ten times or more. The chain is built from TRBV27 and TRBJ2-7, with TRBD2 matching 9 bases. Germline lookup yields CDR1 MNHEY and CDR2 SMNVEV (reference sequence). V shed 0 bases and J 3 bases; nucleotides not matched to a gene: 6. CDR3 length: 16 amino acids. CDR3 sequence reads: CASSLSGLAANYEQYF. In DNA, the CDR3 is TGTGCCAGCAGTTTATCGGGACTAGCCGCAAACTACGAGCAGTACTTC.

Ten or more counts support this clonotype. The chain carries TRBV28 and TRBJ1-5; the match to TRBD1 covers 9 bases. J was trimmed by 5 bases and V by 3 bases; bases with no gene match: 8. The germline gives CDR1 MDHEN, CDR2 SYDVKM. The CDR3 spans 16 residues. Here the CDR3 reads CASSFPGQGSYQPQHF. CDR3 DNA: TGTGCCAGCAGTTTCCCGGGACAGGGTTCCTATCAGCCCCAGCATTTT. Full variable domain (missing parts from reference TRBV28 and TRBJ1-5): DVKVTQSSRYLVKRTGEKVFLECVQDMDHENMFWYRQDPGLGLRLIYFSYDVKMKEKGDIPEGYSVSREKKERFSLILESASTNQTSMYLCASSFPGQGSYQPQHFGDGTRLSIL.

The chain joins TRBV7-3 to TRBJ2-5; possible D gene TRBD1, 5 bases. The CDR3 is made up of 13 amino acids. V lost 5 bases, J lost 5 bases, and 12 bases lay in between. The germline gives CDR1 SGHTA, CDR2 FQGTGA. The CDR3 reads CASSIRQMETQYF. The CDR3 nucleotides read TGTGCCAGCAGCATACGACAGATGGAGACCCAGTACTTC.

In this sample, this clonotype turned up many times. At one of its ends the junction is not consistent with the germline gene, which may arise from a read error. The V gene is TRBV12-3 or TRBV12-4, the J gene TRBJ2-5; D unclear. The CDR3 totals 14 residues. CDR3 loop: CASSLGLQGRGQYF. CDR3 bases: TGTGCCAGCAGCTTAGGCCTACAAGGACGAGGCCAGTACTTC.

This clonotype was counted many times. V and J are TRBV7-9 and TRBJ2-5; no definite D call. CDR1 and CDR2 from the germline V gene are SEHNR and FQNEAQ (reference sequence). V was cut by 5 bases and J by 2 bases, with 12 bases left in between. This CDR3 spans 14 amino acids. CDR3 in DNA: TGTGCCAGCAGCGCCGAACCACTTCAAGAGACCCAGTACTTC. It encodes CASSAEPLQETQYF.